This T cell receptor beta chain emerged from a study of shared clonotypes between healthy human individuals. Study findings and constraints: Owing to a small donor count, the genetic and exposure-history diversity represented was limited.

Measured with immunoSEQ multiplex PCR; TCRdb has only the in-frame clones, and not every one. The sample shows a few million clones, over 85% of them seen only once. CDR1 and CDR2 (germline): SGHDT, YYEEEE. Trimming removed 1 base from V and 4 bases from J; junction bases left unmatched: 5. The length of the CDR3 is 15 residues. Of note for this clone: The antigen is unknown.

The donors, healthy adults who were HIV-negative, had experienced no recent acute infections or vaccinations. This TCR came from a man between 18 and 35 years old in good health. Some clones in this sample may be carry-over from other donors' samples. The sample consisted of naive CD4+ T cells from PBMCs. Subset reported: CD45RA+ positively selected. V and J are TRBV5-6 and TRBJ1-1; 9 nucleotides agree with TRBD1. In nucleotides, the CDR3 is TGTGCCAGCAGCTTGTTGGGGACAGGGTTCACTGAAGCTTTCTTT. It is translated as CASSLLGTGFTEAFF.